This T cell receptor beta chain was retrieved from a study of T cells in Graves' hyperthyroidism and ophthalmopathy. Germline V gene lookup returns CDR1 SGHRS and CDR2 YFSETQ. Trimming took off 4 bases at V and 5 bases at J, with 11 bases between the two ends. There are 13 residues in the CDR3. Study-wide findings and caveats: Ophthalmopathy, which appeared later, was predicted by the model a median about 6 months before onset. Also found in blood were most expanded thyroid clonotypes above 0.001. Ophthalmopathy was separated from stable hyperthyroidism by a 13 V-J model.

At least ten counts were recorded for this clonotype. As yet, its antigen is unknown. Authors of the study amplified TCR beta CDR3 regions from RNA transcripts. HTBI primers drove first-round RT-PCR of the TCR CDR3. TCRdb ran MiXCR on the multiplex PCR reads and lists one entry per CDR3 protein. The table includes about 180,000 distinct CDR3 sequences, 15% to 20% detected once. The sample taken for sequencing was blood. V gene TRBV5-1 combines with J gene TRBJ2-3; D unresolved. This clonotype originated in a woman in her 50s with Graves' hyperthyroidism. CDR3 bases: TGCGCCAGCAGCGGAACACTCAAAGATACGCAGTATTTT. Protein sequence: CASSGTLKDTQYF. The entire variable domain, with the rest obtained from reference TRBV5-1 and TRBJ2-3, is as follows: KAGVTQTPRYLIKTRGQQVTLSCSPISGHRSVSWYQQTPGQGLQFLFEYFSETQRNKGNFPGRFSGRQFSNSRSEMNVSTLELGDSALYLCASSGTLKDTQYFGPGTRLTVL.